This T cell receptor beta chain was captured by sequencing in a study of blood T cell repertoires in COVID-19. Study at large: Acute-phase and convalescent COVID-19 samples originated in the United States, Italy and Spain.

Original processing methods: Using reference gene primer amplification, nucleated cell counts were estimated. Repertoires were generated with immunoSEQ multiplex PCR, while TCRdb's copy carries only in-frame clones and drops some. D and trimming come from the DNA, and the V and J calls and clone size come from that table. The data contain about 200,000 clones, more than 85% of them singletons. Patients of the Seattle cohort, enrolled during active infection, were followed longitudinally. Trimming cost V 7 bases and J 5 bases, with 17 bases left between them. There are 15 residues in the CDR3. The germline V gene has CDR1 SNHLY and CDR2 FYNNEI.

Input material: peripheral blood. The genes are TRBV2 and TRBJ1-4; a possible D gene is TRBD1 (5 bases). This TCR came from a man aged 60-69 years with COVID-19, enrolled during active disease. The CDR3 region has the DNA TGTGCCAGCACCCCATTGGGGCTGTACAATGAAAAACTGTTTTTT. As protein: CASTPLGLYNEKLFF.